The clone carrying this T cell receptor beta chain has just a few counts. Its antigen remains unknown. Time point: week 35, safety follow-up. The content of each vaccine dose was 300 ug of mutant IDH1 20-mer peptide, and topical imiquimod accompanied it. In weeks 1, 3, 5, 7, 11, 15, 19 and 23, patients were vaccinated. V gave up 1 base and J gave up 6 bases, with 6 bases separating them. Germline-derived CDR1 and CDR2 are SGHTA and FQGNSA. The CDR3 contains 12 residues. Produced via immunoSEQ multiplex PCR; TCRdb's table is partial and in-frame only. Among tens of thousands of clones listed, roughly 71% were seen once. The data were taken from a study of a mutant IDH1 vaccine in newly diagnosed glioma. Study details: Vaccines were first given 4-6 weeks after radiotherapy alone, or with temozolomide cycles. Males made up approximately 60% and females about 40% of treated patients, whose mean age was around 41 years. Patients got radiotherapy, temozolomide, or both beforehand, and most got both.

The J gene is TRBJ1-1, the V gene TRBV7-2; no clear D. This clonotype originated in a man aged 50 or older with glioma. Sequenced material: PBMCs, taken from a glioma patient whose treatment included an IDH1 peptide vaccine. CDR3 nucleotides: TGTGCCAGCAGCTTAGTGAGGGCTGAAGCTTTCTTT. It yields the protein CASSLVRAEAFF.